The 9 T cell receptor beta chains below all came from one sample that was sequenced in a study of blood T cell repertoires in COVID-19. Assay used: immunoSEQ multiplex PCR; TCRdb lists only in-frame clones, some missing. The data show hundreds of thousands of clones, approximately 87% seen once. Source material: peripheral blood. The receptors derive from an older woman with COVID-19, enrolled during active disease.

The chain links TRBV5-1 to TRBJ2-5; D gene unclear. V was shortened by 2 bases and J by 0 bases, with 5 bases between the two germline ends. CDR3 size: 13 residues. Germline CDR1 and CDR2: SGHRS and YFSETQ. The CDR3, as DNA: TGCGCCAGCAGCTTTATGTACCAAGAGACCCAGTACTTC. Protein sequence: CASSFMYQETQYF.

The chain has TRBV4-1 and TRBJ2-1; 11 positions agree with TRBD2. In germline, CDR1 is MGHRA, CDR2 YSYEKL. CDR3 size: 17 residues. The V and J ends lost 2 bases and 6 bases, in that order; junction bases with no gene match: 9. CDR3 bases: TGCGCCAGCAGCCAATCGTTAGCGGGGGGGCTTGGCAATGAGCAGTTCTTC. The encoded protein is CASSQSLAGGLGNEQFF.

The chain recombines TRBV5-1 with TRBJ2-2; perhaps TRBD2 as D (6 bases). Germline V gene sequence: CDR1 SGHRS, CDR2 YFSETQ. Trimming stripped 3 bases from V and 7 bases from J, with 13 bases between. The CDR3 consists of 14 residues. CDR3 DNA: TGCGCCAGCAGCTCCAGCATGGGGGGCGGGGAGCTGTTTTTT. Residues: CASSSSMGGGELFF.

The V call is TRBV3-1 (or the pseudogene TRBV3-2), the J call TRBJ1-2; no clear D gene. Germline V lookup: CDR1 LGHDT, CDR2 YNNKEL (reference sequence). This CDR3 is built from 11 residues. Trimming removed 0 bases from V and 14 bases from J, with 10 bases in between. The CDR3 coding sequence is TGTGCCAGCAGCCAAGATTCCCGGGAGACCTTC. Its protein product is CASSQDSRETF.

Here the CDR3 DNA reads TGTGCCAGCAGCGTACTAGCGGGGGGGTGGGAGACCCAGTACTTC. Protein product: CASSVLAGGWETQYF. V usage is TRBV9 and J usage is TRBJ2-5; TRBD2 matches at 12 bases. Unmatched junction bases numbered 3, after V lost 1 base and J lost 5 bases. The CDR3 has 15 amino acids. Looked up from germline, CDR1 is SGDLS and CDR2 is YYNGEE. Combining the CDR3 with reference TRBV9 and TRBJ2-5 gives the whole variable domain DSGVTQTPKHLITATGQRVTLRCSPRSGDLSVYWYQQSLDQGLQFLIQYYNGEERAKGNILERFSAQQFPDLHSELNLSSLELGDSALYFCASSVLAGGWETQYFGPGTRLLVL.

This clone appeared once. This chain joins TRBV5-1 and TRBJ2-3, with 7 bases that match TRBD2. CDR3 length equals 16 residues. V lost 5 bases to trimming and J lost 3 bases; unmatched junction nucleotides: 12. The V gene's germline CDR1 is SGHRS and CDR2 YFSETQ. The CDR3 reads CASSLPSGEPTDTQYF. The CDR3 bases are TGCGCCAGCAGTCTCCCAAGCGGGGAGCCAACAGATACGCAGTATTTT.

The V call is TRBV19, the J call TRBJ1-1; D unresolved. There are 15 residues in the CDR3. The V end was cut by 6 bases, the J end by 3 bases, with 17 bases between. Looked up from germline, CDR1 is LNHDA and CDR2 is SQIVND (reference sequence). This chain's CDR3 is CASSTRRGRDTEAFF. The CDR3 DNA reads TGTGCCAGTAGCACCAGGCGGGGTAGGGACACTGAAGCTTTCTTT.

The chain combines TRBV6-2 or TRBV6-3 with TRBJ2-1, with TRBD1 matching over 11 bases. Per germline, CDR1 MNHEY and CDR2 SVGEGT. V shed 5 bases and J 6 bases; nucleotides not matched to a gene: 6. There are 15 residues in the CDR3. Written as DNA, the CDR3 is TGTGCCAGCAGTCCCGGGACAGGGGGTGTCAATGAGCAGTTCTTC. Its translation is CASSPGTGGVNEQFF.

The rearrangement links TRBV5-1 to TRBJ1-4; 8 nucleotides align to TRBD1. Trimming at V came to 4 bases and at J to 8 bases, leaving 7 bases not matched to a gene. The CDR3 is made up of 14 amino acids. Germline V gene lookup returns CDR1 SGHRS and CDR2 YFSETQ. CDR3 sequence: CASSQGTGGEKLFF. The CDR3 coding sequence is TGCGCCAGCAGCCAAGGGACAGGAGGCGAAAAACTGTTTTTT. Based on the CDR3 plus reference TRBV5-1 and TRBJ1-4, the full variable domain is KAGVTQTPRYLIKTRGQQVTLSCSPISGHRSVSWYQQTPGQGLQFLFEYFSETQRNKGNFPGRFSGRQFSNSRSEMNVSTLELGDSALYLCASSQGTGGEKLFFGSGTQLSVL.